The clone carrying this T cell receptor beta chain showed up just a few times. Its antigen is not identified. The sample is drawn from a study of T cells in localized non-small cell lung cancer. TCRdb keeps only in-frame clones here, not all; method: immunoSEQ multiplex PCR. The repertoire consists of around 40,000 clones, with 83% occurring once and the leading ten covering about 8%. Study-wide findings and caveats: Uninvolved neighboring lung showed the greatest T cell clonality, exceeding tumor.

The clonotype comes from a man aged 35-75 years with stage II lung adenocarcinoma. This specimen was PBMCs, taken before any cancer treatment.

In DNA form, the CDR3 reads TGTGCCAGCAGTCCGAGTAATTCACCCCTCCACTTT. Translated: CASSPSNSPLHF. This chain links TRBV6-6 with TRBJ1-6; D unresolved. V lost 5 bases to trimming and J lost 6 bases, with 5 bases between them. The germline gives CDR1 MNHNY, CDR2 SVGAGI (reference sequence). CDR3 length: 12 residues.